These 15 T cell receptor beta chains were all obtained from the same sample, sequenced in a study of neoadjuvant nivolumab and ipilimumab in lung cancer. The protocol was immunoSEQ multiplex PCR, while the TCRdb copy is restricted to in-frame clones and leaves out a portion. This table has 25,000 to 30,000 clones, roughly three quarters appearing once. The sequencing here drew on tumor tissue, taken after neoadjuvant nivolumab, alone or with ipilimumab, at or shortly before surgery. The receptors originated from an adult with non-small cell lung cancer.

This clone appeared once. This chain uses TRBV30 with TRBJ1-5; D possibly corresponds to TRBD1 (5 bases). The germline gives CDR1 GTSNPN, CDR2 SVGIG (reference sequence). CDR3 size: 13 residues. The V end was cut by 5 bases, the J end by 0 bases, with 8 bases between. The CDR3 is CAWGRGSNQPQHF. In DNA form, the CDR3 reads TGTGCCTGGGGGAGGGGTAGCAATCAGCCCCAGCATTTT.

A single count supports this clone. The V and J genes are TRBV5-1 and TRBJ1-2; TRBD1 matches at 7 bases. This CDR3 is 15 amino acids long. The junction had 9 bases not matched to a gene; V was cut back by 4 bases and J by 3 bases. CDR1 and CDR2 (germline): SGHRS, YFSETQ. The CDR3 DNA reads TGCGCCAGCAGCCCTGGGACAGCCGGGCACTATGGCTACACCTTC. As protein: CASSPGTAGHYGYTF.

Here the CDR3 reads CASSSTSGAWEQFF. Here the CDR3 DNA reads TGTGCCAGCAGTTCGACCTCGGGGGCCTGGGAGCAGTTCTTC. The rearrangement uses TRBV5-5 and TRBJ2-1; the D call may be TRBD1 or TRBD2 (6 bases each). Germline V lookup: CDR1 SGHKS, CDR2 YYEKEE (reference sequence). The CDR3 covers 14 residues. Trimming cost V 5 bases and J 10 bases, with 19 bases left between them. Full variable domain (rest looked up from reference TRBV5-5 and TRBJ2-1): DAGVTQSPTHLIKTRGQQVTLRCSPISGHKSVSWYQQVLGQGPQFIFQYYEKEERGRGNFPDRFSARQFPNYSSELNVNALLLGDSALYLCASSSTSGAWEQFFGPGTRLTVL.

The CDR3 protein is CASSWDGGTEAFF. The DNA for the CDR3 is TGTGCCAGCAGCTGGGACGGCGGCACTGAAGCTTTCTTT. The chain has TRBV11-2 and TRBJ1-1; D possibly corresponds to TRBD1 (5 bases). Germline values: CDR1 SGHAT, CDR2 FQNNGV. CDR3 length: 13 residues. Trimming took off 4 bases at V and 4 bases at J, with 10 bases between the two ends.

The rearrangement joins TRBV10-2 to TRBJ1-1; D perhaps matches TRBD1 (6 bases). CDR1 and CDR2 from the germline V gene are WSHSY and SAAADI. This CDR3 spans 14 amino acids. V lost 6 bases, J lost 1 base, and 12 bases lay in between. The CDR3, as DNA: TGCGCCAGCAGCACCGTGACAGGGAACACTGAAGCTTTCTTT. Translated, it gives CASSTVTGNTEAFF.

For the CDR3, the DNA is TGTGCCGCCAGCCGGGACAGGGATAATTCACCCCTCCACTTT. Protein sequence: CAASRDRDNSPLHF. V and J are TRBV10-3 and TRBJ1-6, with 9 bases that match TRBD1. The CDR3 length is 14 residues. V lost 11 bases, J lost 5 bases, and 7 bases stayed unmatched. Per the germline V gene, CDR1 is ENHRY and CDR2 is SYGVKD.

This chain links TRBV30 with TRBJ2-7, with a tentative D call TRBD1 (5 bases). The CDR3 has 13 residues. The germline V and J ends were trimmed by 3 bases and 1 base, with 10 bases remaining between them. Germline values: CDR1 GTSNPN, CDR2 SVGIG (reference sequence). The CDR3 is CAWSQQDSYEQYF. The CDR3 DNA follows: TGTGCCTGGAGCCAACAGGATTCCTACGAGCAGTACTTC.

By sample share, this clone is medium-sized. V gene TRBV6-1 combines with J gene TRBJ2-7; D is unclear. Trimming left V 1 base short and J 3 bases short, with 10 bases between. CDR1 is MNHNS and CDR2 is SASEGT in the germline V gene. The CDR3 has 14 amino acids. The CDR3 loop reads CASSEDWGNYEQYF. In DNA, the CDR3 is TGTGCCAGCAGTGAAGACTGGGGTAACTACGAGCAGTACTTC.

The CDR3 protein is CASSEGRVGVYEQYF. The CDR3 nucleotides are TGTGCCAGCAGTGAAGGGCGGGTGGGGGTATACGAGCAGTACTTC. This rearrangement joins TRBV6-1 to TRBJ2-7; D may be TRBD1 or TRBD2 (5 bases each). The CDR3 spans 15 residues. The germline V gene has CDR1 MNHNS and CDR2 SASEGT. Between the trimmed V and J ends, which lost 1 base and 4 bases, there was a span of 14 bases.

The rearrangement links TRBV30 to TRBJ1-2; D might be TRBD1 (5 bases). From germline, CDR1 is GTSNPN and CDR2 SVGIG (reference sequence). The CDR3 is made up of 12 amino acids. The ends were cut back, 2 bases at V and 2 bases at J, with 6 bases in the middle. CDR3 sequence: CAWSRGNYGYTF. The DNA for the CDR3 is TGTGCCTGGAGTCGGGGGAACTATGGCTACACCTTC. Complete variable domain (other parts from reference TRBV30 and TRBJ1-2): SQTIHQWPATLVQPVGSPLSLECTVEGTSNPNLYWYRQAAGRGLQLLFYSVGIGQISSEVPQNLSASRPQDRQFILSSKKLLLSDSGFYLCAWSRGNYGYTFGSGTRLTVV.

This clone has only one observation. The chain is built from TRBV29-1 and TRBJ2-3; 9 bases align to TRBD1. The CDR3 sequence is 14 residues long. V lost 6 bases and J lost 4; bases outside the gene matches: 8. Looked up from germline, CDR1 is SQVTM and CDR2 is ANQGSEA. CDR3 in amino acids: CSVEDRGWSDTQYF. The CDR3, as DNA: TGCAGCGTGGAGGACAGGGGATGGTCAGATACGCAGTATTTT.

This clone was counted between two and nine times. The rearrangement links TRBV7-2 to TRBJ1-2, with TRBD1 matching 9 bases. J lost 5 bases, V lost 6 bases, and 10 bases had no gene match. The CDR3 is made up of 15 amino acids. CDR1 is SGHTA, CDR2 FQGNSA, per germline. DNA of the CDR3: TGTGCCAGCAGTCATAGGACTGGACAGGGGTATGGCTACACCTTC. Protein sequence: CASSHRTGQGYGYTF.

CDR3 sequence reads: CASTTDGGELFF. The CDR3 nucleotides read TGTGCCAGCACCACCGACGGAGGGGAGCTGTTTTTT. The chain uses TRBV2 and TRBJ2-2; the D is unclear. The V end was cut by 7 bases, the J end by 8 bases, with 11 bases between. Per the germline V gene, CDR1 is SNHLY and CDR2 is FYNNEI. The CDR3 runs 12 residues.

The CDR3 is CASSLGASLQETQYF. CDR3 bases: TGTGCCAGCAGCTTAGGAGCGTCGCTTCAGGAGACCCAGTACTTC. The chain uses TRBV7-2 and TRBJ2-5; D not certain. Between the trimmed V and J ends, which lost 1 base and 5 bases, there was a span of 14 bases. There are 15 residues in the CDR3. The V gene's germline CDR1 is SGHTA and CDR2 FQGNSA.

The CDR3 spells CASSVQANYGYTF. DNA for the CDR3: TGTGCCAGCAGTGTACAGGCTAACTATGGCTACACCTTC. V and J are TRBV2 and TRBJ1-2; D may be TRBD1 (5 bases). There are 13 residues in the CDR3. The ends were cut back, 4 bases at V and 0 bases at J, with 6 bases in the middle. Looked up from germline, CDR1 is SNHLY and CDR2 is FYNNEI.